This T cell receptor (beta chain) is from a study of CD8 T cell repertoires and HIV-1 epitope variants. Whole-study context: Controls were a CMV, EBV and flu pool, Ebola AY9, and no peptide. Separate from the cultures, 1M uncultured T cells served as baseline.

Broader study findings: Most of the nine antigen-specific clonotypes appeared cross-reactive to autologous or escape variants.

Libraries were prepared by immunoSEQ multiplex PCR; TCRdb keeps only in-frame clonotypes and omits some of them. The sample yields 5,600 or so clones, roughly 65% seen once. Germline-derived CDR1 and CDR2 are MDHEN and SYDVKM. The CDR3 is 15 amino acids. V was clipped by 10 bases and J by 3 bases; unmatched bases: 15. As regards this clone: Its specificity is not known.

The chain has TRBV28 and TRBJ2-7, with 7 bases fitting TRBD1. The receptor comes from a male donor with HIV. The sample consisted of cultured CD8+ T cells derived from PBMCs. The CDR3 loop is CATSLRLGQLYEQYF. CDR3 sequence (DNA): TGTGCCACCTCCCTTCGCCTGGGACAGCTCTACGAGCAGTACTTC.